The 25 T cell receptor beta chains presented below share a single source sample, sequenced in a study of T cell repertoires in cytomegalovirus infection. Each CDR3 protein gets one entry after TCRdb re-called the reads with MiXCR. Among over 250,000 distinct CDR3 sequences listed, roughly 25% were seen once. The sample comprised PBMCs. These receptors all stem from a human donor in good health (CMV status not recorded). Some clones in this sample may be carry-over from other donors' samples.

This clonotype was seen at least ten times. The CDR3 DNA sequence: TGTGCCAGCAGCCGACAGAGGGGCGAAGCTTTCTTT. Translated: CASSRQRGEAFF. V is TRBV7-2 and J is TRBJ1-1, with a weak D call TRBD1 (5 bases). This CDR3 has 12 residues. Trimming took 5 bases from V and 8 from J, leaving 12 bases between them. Germline V CDR1 and CDR2: SGHTA, FQGNSA.

This clonotype was seen more than once but under ten times. The V call is TRBV5-6, the J call TRBJ1-4; D possibly corresponds to TRBD1 (6 bases). Germline lookup yields CDR1 SGHDT and CDR2 YYEEEE. The CDR3 extends over 16 amino acids. V was trimmed by 5 bases and J by 1 base, leaving 15 bases between them. Here the CDR3 reads CASRRRGAETNEKLFF. CDR3 DNA sequence: TGTGCCAGCAGACGGAGGGGGGCGGAAACTAATGAAAAACTGTTTTTT.

The CDR3: CSVVSRQGATYEQYF. The CDR3 bases are TGCAGCGTTGTATCTCGGCAGGGGGCCACCTACGAGCAGTACTTC. The rearrangement links TRBV29-1 to TRBJ2-7; 8 nucleotides align to TRBD1. After removal of 4 bases from V and 2 bases from J, the junction contained 10 bases not matched to a gene. In germline, CDR1 is SQVTM, CDR2 ANQGSEA. This CDR3 has 15 residues.

This clonotype was recorded at least ten times. The chain has TRBV7-2 and TRBJ2-1; D is unresolved. CDR1 SGHTA and CDR2 FQGNSA come from the germline V gene. V was pared by 5 bases and J by 7 bases, with 6 bases between. The CDR3 covers 11 residues. The CDR3 DNA reads as TGTGCCAGCAGCCCCGTAAATGAGCAGTTCTTC. Translated: CASSPVNEQFF.

The chain recombines TRBV7-9 with TRBJ2-3; D remains unclear. The CDR3 is 12 amino acids. Germline V lookup: CDR1 SEHNR, CDR2 FQNEAQ (reference sequence). V lost 0 bases to trimming and J lost 8 bases, with 6 bases between them. CDR3 sequence: CASSLASGTQYF. The CDR3 nucleotides read TGTGCCAGCAGCTTAGCTTCGGGTACGCAGTATTTT.

At least ten counts were recorded for this clonotype. This chain joins TRBV6-6 and TRBJ2-7; no clear D. Trimming took 10 bases from V and 2 from J, leaving 18 bases between them. Germline lookup yields CDR1 MNHNY and CDR2 SVGAGI (reference sequence). This CDR3 is built from 14 residues. CDR3 in DNA: TGTGCCACAGCATCACTACGGAGCACCTACGAGCAGTACGTC. Residues: CATASLRSTYEQYV.

The chain uses TRBV29-1 and TRBJ2-5; 8 bases line up with TRBD1. The junction had 3 bases not matched to a gene; V was cut back by 6 bases and J by 3 bases. The CDR3 is 12 amino acids. The V gene's germline CDR1 is SQVTM and CDR2 ANQGSEA. CDR3 region: CSVTQGEETQYF. The DNA of the CDR3 is TGCAGCGTCACACAGGGGGAAGAGACCCAGTACTTC.

This sequence joins TRBV12-5 and TRBJ1-1; TRBD1 matches 7 bases. This CDR3 has 15 residues. Germline assignment: CDR1 LGHNT and CDR2 FRNRAP. V shed 4 bases, J shed 1 base, and the junction held 6 bases outside the gene matches. The CDR3 bases are TGTGCTAGTGGTTCTGAGGGGGCTTGGAACACTGAAGCTTTCTTT. It translates to CASGSEGAWNTEAFF.

This chain joins TRBV12-5 and TRBJ2-1, with 7 nucleotides matching TRBD1. With 0 bases clipped from V and 5 bases from J, the junction kept 13 bases outside the gene matches. CDR3 length: 18 amino acids. Germline CDR1 and CDR2: LGHNT and FRNRAP. The CDR3: CASGLVADGTAYHNEQFF. DNA of the CDR3: TGTGCTAGTGGTTTGGTAGCAGACGGGACAGCTTACCACAATGAGCAGTTCTTC.

The genes are TRBV7-2 and TRBJ2-7; 7 bases line up with TRBD2. There are 14 residues in the CDR3. CDR1 SGHTA and CDR2 FQGNSA come from the germline V gene. V trimming: 5 bases; J trimming: 5 bases; junction bases outside the gene matches: 9. The CDR3 bases are TGTGCCAGCAGCCGCTGGGGGGGTATCAACGAGCAGTACTTC. As protein: CASSRWGGINEQYF.

This clonotype was observed many times. The V and J genes are TRBV7-2 and TRBJ1-4; 7 nucleotides align to TRBD1. This CDR3 has 15 amino acids. Looked up from germline, CDR1 is SGHTA and CDR2 is FQGNSA. After removal of 5 bases from V and 5 bases from J, the junction contained 8 bases not matched to a gene. The CDR3 DNA reads as TGTGCCAGCAGCCTAGGGGGACAGACAAATGAAAAACTGTTTTTT. Amino acids: CASSLGGQTNEKLFF.

The chain joins TRBV29-1 to TRBJ2-5; 8 nucleotides align to TRBD1. Germline V lookup: CDR1 SQVTM, CDR2 ANQGSEA. The CDR3 has 15 residues. After removal of 3 bases from V and 5 bases from J, the junction contained 11 bases not matched to a gene. Here the CDR3 DNA reads TGCAGCGTTGAGCCGGGCAGGGGGCGAGAGGAGACCCAGTACTTC. Its translation is CSVEPGRGREETQYF.

This chain uses TRBV28 with TRBJ2-5; D possibly corresponds to TRBD2 (5 bases). Germline assignment: CDR1 MDHEN and CDR2 SYDVKM. This CDR3 spans 15 amino acids. V lost 5 bases to trimming and J lost 4 bases, with 17 bases between them. Written as DNA, the CDR3 is TGTGCCAGCAGTCCTTCCGGGAACCTAAGAGAGACCCAGTACTTC. Translation gives CASSPSGNLRETQYF.

This clonotype was detected only a few times. This sequence joins TRBV19 and TRBJ1-2; perhaps TRBD1 as D (5 bases). The CDR3 contains 13 residues. V lost 5 bases and J 9 bases, leaving 16 bases between the germline ends. The V gene's germline CDR1 is LNHDA and CDR2 SQIVND (reference sequence). The chain's CDR3 is CASSVRDSSRYTF. Written as DNA, the CDR3 is TGTGCCAGTAGTGTCCGGGACTCCAGTCGCTACACCTTC.

This clonotype was counted ten times or more. This chain joins TRBV7-2 and TRBJ1-2, with D maybe TRBD1 (5 bases). Trimming took 4 bases from V and 7 from J, leaving 22 bases between them. The CDR3 is 16 residues long. Looked up from germline, CDR1 is SGHTA and CDR2 is FQGNSA. As DNA, the CDR3 is TGTGCCAGCAGCTCACCTCCGGCCGACAGAAACGTTGGCTACACCTTC. Translation gives CASSSPPADRNVGYTF.

A remark on this clonotype: A clone one base away is much larger, so this may be a read error. The chain employs TRBV28 and TRBJ2-1; 7 bases line up with TRBD1. This CDR3 is built from 16 residues. Germline V CDR1 and CDR2: MDHEN, SYDVKM. The CDR3, as DNA: TGTGCCAGCAGTCGGGCTCAACGACAGGGTTGGGATGAGCGGTTCTTC. Translation: CASSRAQRQGWDERFF.

This clonotype was recorded a few times. The rearrangement links TRBV2 to TRBJ2-1; weak D call: TRBD2 (6 bases). V lost 0 bases, J lost 9 bases, and 18 bases lay in between. The CDR3 runs 16 residues. The V gene's germline CDR1 is SNHLY and CDR2 FYNNEI. CDR3 loop: CASSEAGGALVGEQFF. CDR3 nucleotide sequence: TGTGCCAGCAGTGAAGCAGGAGGGGCCCTAGTCGGTGAGCAGTTCTTC.

This clonotype was recorded a few times. The genes are TRBV6-2 or TRBV6-3 and TRBJ2-1; D gene uncertain. CDR3 size: 14 residues. Per germline, CDR1 MNHEY and CDR2 SVGEGT. V was clipped by 5 bases and J by 1 base, with 9 bases between them. In DNA form, the CDR3 reads TGTGCCAGCAGTCGGCACGGTTCCTACAATGAGCAGTTCTTC. Amino acids: CASSRHGSYNEQFF.

The J gene is TRBJ1-6, the V gene TRBV29-1; D remains ambiguous. CDR1 is SQVTM, CDR2 ANQGSEA, per germline. V was trimmed by 3 bases and J by 3 bases, leaving 15 bases between them. The CDR3 consists of 16 residues. The CDR3 here is CSVDSKGSVYNSPLHF. CDR3 sequence (DNA): TGCAGCGTTGATAGCAAGGGATCTGTCTATAATTCACCCCTCCACTTT.

The J gene is TRBJ2-1, the V gene TRBV29-1; 9 nucleotides agree with TRBD2. Germline-derived CDR1 and CDR2 are SQVTM and ANQGSEA. V shed 2 bases, J shed 7 bases, and the junction held 6 bases outside the gene matches. The CDR3 covers 14 residues. The CDR3 here is CSVERRGRGNEQFF. CDR3 sequence (DNA): TGCAGCGTTGAACGGCGCGGGAGGGGAAATGAGCAGTTCTTC.

The V gene is TRBV24-1, the J gene TRBJ2-3; a weak D match, TRBD2 (6 bases). Trimming removed 4 bases from V and 9 bases from J, with 16 bases in between. Germline CDR1 KGHDR, CDR2 SFDVKD. The length of the CDR3 is 14 residues. CDR3 DNA: TGTGCCACCAGTGACCGGGAGCTGGGGAGGACGCAGTATTTT. Amino acid sequence: CATSDRELGRTQYF.

This chain links TRBV19 with TRBJ1-5, with 7 bases lining up with TRBD1. The length of the CDR3 is 15 residues. V lost 3 bases, J lost 6 bases, and 8 bases stayed unmatched. Germline V gene sequence: CDR1 LNHDA, CDR2 SQIVND (reference sequence). CDR3 amino acids: CASSIVEGASQPQHF. The DNA of the CDR3 is TGTGCCAGTAGTATCGTGGAGGGGGCGAGTCAGCCCCAGCATTTT.

This chain uses TRBV11-2 with TRBJ2-1; TRBD2 matches 14 bases. Per the germline V gene, CDR1 is SGHAT and CDR2 is FQNNGV. V shed 2 bases, J shed 9 bases, and the junction held 6 bases outside the gene matches. The CDR3 sequence is 16 residues long. The CDR3 here is CASSLIGTSGRGEQFF. The CDR3 DNA reads as TGTGCCAGCAGCTTAATCGGGACTAGCGGGAGAGGTGAGCAGTTCTTC.

There are many counts of this clonotype. V and J are TRBV6-2 or TRBV6-3 and TRBJ2-7; D is perhaps TRBD2 (6 bases). The CDR3 totals 11 residues. In germline, CDR1 is MNHEY, CDR2 SVGEGT. V shed 7 bases and J shed 5 bases, with 9 bases lying between them. CDR3 amino acids: CASKERDEQYF. As DNA, the CDR3 is TGTGCCAGCAAGGAGCGGGACGAGCAGTACTTC.

This clonotype appeared a few times. The chain combines TRBV5-6 with TRBJ2-1, with 9 bases identical to TRBD2. The V gene end was trimmed by 0 bases and the J gene end by 7 bases; junction bases not matched to a gene: 5. Germline V gene lookup returns CDR1 SGHDT and CDR2 YYEEEE. The CDR3 covers 15 residues. DNA of the CDR3: TGTGCCAGCAGCTTGGGGCTAGCGGGGATAAATGAGCAGTTCTTC. Amino acids: CASSLGLAGINEQFF.